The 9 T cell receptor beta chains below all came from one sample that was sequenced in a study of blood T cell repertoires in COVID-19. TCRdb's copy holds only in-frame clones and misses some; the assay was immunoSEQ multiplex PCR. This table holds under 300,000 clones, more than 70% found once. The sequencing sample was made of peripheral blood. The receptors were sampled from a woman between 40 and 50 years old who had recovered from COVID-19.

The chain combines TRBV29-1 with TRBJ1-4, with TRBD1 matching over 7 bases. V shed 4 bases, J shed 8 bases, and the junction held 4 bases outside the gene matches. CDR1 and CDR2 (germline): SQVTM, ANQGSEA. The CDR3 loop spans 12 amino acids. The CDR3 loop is CSVGGGSEKLFF. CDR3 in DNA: TGCAGCGTTGGAGGGGGCAGCGAAAAACTGTTTTTT.

The chain's CDR3 is CASSSLTRDSKNYEQYF. CDR3 in DNA: TGTGCCAGCAGCTCTCTTACGCGGGACAGCAAGAACTACGAGCAGTACTTC. The V and J genes are TRBV7-9 and TRBJ2-7, with D possibly being TRBD1 (7 bases). The germline V gene has CDR1 SEHNR and CDR2 FQNEAQ (reference sequence). The CDR3 has 17 residues. V shed 4 bases and J shed 3 bases, with 22 bases lying between them.

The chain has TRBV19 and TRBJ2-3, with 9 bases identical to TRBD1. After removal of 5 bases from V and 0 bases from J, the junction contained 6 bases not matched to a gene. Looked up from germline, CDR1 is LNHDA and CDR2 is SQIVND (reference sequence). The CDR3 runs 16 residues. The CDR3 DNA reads TGTGCCAGTAGTCGTCCCGGGACAGGGAGCACAGATACGCAGTATTTT. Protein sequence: CASSRPGTGSTDTQYF.

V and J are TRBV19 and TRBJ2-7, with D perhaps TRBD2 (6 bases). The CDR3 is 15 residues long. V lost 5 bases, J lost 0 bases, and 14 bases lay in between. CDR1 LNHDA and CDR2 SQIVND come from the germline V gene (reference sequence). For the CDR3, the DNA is TGTGCCAGTAGTGCCGGGACTTTCAGCTCCTACGAGCAGTACTTC. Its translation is CASSAGTFSSYEQYF. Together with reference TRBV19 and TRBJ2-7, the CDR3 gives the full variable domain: DGGITQSPKYLFRKEGQNVTLSCEQNLNHDAMYWYRQDPGQGLRLIYYSQIVNDFQKGDIAEGYSVSREKKESFPLTVTSAQKNPTAFYLCASSAGTFSSYEQYFGPGTRLTVT.

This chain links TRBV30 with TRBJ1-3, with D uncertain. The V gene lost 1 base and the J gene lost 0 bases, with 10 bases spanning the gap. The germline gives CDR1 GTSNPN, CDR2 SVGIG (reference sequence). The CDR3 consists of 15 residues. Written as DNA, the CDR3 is TGTGCCTGGAGTGGTAGTTCTATCTCTGGAAACACCATATATTTT. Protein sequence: CAWSGSSISGNTIYF.

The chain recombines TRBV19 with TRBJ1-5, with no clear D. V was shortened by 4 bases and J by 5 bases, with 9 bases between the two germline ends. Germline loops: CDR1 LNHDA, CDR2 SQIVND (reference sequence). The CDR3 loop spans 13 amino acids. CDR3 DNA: TGTGCCAGTAGTAGACTGCCCGATCAGCCCCAGCATTTT. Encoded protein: CASSRLPDQPQHF. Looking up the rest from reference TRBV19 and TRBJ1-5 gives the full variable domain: DGGITQSPKYLFRKEGQNVTLSCEQNLNHDAMYWYRQDPGQGLRLIYYSQIVNDFQKGDIAEGYSVSREKKESFPLTVTSAQKNPTAFYLCASSRLPDQPQHFGDGTRLSIL.

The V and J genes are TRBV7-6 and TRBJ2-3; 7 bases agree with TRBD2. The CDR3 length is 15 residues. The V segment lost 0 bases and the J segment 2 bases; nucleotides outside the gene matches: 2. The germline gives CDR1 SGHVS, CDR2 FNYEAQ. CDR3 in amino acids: CASSLAGGTTDTQYF. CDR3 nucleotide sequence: TGTGCCAGCAGCTTAGCGGGAGGGACCACAGATACGCAGTATTTT.

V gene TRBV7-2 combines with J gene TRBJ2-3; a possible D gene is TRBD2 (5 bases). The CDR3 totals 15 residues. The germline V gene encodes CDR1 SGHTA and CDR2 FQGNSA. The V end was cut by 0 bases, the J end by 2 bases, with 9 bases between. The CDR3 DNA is TGTGCCAGCAGCTTAGCGGAACTAGACACAGATACGCAGTATTTT. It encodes CASSLAELDTDTQYF.

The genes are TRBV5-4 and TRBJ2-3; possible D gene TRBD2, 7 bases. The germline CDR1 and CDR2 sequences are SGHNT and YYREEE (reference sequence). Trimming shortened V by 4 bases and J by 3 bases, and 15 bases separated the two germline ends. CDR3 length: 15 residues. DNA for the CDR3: TGTGCCAGCAGCCGGGGGGCTCTTGGGACAGATACGCAGTATTTT. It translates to CASSRGALGTDTQYF.